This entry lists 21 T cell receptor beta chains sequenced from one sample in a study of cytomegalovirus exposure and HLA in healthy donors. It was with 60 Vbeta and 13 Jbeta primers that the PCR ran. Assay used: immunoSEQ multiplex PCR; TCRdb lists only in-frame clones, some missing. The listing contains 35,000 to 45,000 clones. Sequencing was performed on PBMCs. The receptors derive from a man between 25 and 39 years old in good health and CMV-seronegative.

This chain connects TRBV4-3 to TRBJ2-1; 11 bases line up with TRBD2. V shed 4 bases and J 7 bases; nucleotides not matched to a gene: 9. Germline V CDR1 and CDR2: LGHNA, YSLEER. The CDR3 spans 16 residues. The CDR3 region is CASSPQLAGEGNEQFF. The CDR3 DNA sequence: TGCGCCAGCAGCCCCCAACTAGCGGGGGAAGGAAATGAGCAGTTCTTC.

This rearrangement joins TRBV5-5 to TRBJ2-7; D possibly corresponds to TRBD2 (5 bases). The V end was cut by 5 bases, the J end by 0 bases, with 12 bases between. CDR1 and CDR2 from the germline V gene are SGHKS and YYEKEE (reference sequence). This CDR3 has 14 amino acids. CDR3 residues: CASSFSGSSYEQYF. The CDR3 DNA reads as TGTGCCAGCAGTTTTTCGGGGAGCTCCTACGAGCAGTACTTC.

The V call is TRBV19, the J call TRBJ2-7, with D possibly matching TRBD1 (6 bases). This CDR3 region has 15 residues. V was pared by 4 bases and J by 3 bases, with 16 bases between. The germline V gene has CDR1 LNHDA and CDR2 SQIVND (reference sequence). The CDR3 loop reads CASSTSGHGSYEQYF. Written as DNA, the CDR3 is TGTGCCAGTAGTACCTCGGGACACGGAAGCTACGAGCAGTACTTC.

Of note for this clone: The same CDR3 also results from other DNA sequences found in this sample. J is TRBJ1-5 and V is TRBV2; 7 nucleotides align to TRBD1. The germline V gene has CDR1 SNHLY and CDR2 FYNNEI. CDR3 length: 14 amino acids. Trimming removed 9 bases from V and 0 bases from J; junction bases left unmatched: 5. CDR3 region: CASKGGYSNQPQHF. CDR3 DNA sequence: TGTGCCAGTAAAGGGGGCTATAGCAATCAGCCCCAGCATTTT.

The chain's CDR3 is CASGWSQGRIYNEQFF. The CDR3 bases are TGTGCTAGTGGTTGGTCCCAGGGGCGGATCTACAATGAGCAGTTCTTC. The J gene is TRBJ2-1, the V gene TRBV12-5; possible D gene TRBD1, 6 bases. Germline V gives CDR1 LGHNT, CDR2 FRNRAP. The CDR3 runs 16 residues. Trimming left V 4 bases short and J 3 bases short, with 16 bases between.

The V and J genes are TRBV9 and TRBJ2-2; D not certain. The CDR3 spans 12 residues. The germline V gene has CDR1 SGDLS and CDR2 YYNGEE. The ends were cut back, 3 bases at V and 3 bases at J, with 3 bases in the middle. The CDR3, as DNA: TGTGCCAGCAGCGCATACACCGGGGAGCTGTTTTTT. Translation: CASSAYTGELFF.

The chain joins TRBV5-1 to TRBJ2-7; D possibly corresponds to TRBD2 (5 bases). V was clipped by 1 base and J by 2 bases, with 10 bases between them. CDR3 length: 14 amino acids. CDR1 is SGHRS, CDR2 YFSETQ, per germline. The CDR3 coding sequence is TGCGCCAGCAGCTTGACCGGGAACGCCTACGAGCAGTACTTC. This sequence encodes CASSLTGNAYEQYF.

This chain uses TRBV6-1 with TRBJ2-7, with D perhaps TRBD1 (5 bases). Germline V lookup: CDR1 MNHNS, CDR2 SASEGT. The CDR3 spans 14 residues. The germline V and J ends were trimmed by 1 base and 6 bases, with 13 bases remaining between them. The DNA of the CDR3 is TGTGCCAGCAGTGAAGTGGGCAGGGAAGGCGAGCAGTACTTC. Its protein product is CASSEVGREGEQYF.

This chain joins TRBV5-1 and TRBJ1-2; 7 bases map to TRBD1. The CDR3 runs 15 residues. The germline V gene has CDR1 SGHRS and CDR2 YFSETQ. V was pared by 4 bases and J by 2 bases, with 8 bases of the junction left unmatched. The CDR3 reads CASSPGGTVNYGYTF. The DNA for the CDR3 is TGCGCCAGCAGCCCCGGTGGGACAGTAAACTATGGCTACACCTTC.

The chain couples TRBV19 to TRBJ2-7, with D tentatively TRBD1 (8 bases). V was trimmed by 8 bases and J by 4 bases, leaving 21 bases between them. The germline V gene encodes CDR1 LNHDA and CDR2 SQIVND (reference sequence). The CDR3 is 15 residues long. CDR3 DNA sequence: TGTGCCAGTGGGGGGGACAGGTCCCACCTATACGAGCAGTACTTC. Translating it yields CASGGDRSHLYEQYF. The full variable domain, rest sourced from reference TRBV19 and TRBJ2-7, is DGGITQSPKYLFRKEGQNVTLSCEQNLNHDAMYWYRQDPGQGLRLIYYSQIVNDFQKGDIAEGYSVSREKKESFPLTVTSAQKNPTAFYLCASGGDRSHLYEQYFGPGTRLTVT.

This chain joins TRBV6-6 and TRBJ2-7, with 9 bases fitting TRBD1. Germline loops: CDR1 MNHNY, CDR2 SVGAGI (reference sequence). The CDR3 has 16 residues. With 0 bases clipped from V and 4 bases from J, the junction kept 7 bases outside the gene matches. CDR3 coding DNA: TGTGCCAGCAGTTACTCGCTGGGACAGGGTTATTACGAGCAGTACTTC. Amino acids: CASSYSLGQGYYEQYF.

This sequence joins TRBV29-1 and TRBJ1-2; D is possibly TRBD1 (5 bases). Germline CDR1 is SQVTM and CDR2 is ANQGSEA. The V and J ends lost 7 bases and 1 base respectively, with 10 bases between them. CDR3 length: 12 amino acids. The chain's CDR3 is CSGSDSNYGYTF. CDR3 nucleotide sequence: TGCAGCGGATCCGACAGTAACTATGGCTACACCTTC.

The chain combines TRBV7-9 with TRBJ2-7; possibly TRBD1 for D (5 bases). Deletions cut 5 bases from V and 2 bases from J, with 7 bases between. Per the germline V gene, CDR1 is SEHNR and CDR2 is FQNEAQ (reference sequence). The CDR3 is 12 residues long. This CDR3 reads CASSPGTYEQYF. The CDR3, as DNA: TGTGCCAGCAGCCCAGGGACCTACGAGCAGTACTTC.

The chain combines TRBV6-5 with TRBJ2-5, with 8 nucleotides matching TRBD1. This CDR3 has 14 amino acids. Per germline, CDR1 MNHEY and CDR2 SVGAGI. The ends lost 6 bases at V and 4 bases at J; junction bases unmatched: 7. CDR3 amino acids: CASRSGGWGETQYF. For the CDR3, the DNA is TGTGCCAGCAGGTCAGGGGGCTGGGGAGAGACCCAGTACTTC.

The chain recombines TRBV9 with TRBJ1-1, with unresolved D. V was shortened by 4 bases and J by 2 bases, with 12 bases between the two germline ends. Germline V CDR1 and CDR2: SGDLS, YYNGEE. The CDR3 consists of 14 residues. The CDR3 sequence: CASSPRLLNTEAFF. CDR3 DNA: TGTGCCAGCAGCCCCAGGTTACTCAACACTGAAGCTTTCTTT.

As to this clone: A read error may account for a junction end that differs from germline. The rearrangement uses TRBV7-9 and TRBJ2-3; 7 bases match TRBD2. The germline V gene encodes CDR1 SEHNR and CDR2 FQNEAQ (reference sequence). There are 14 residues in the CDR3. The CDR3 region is CASSLAAATDTQYF. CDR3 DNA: TGTGCCAGCAGCCTAGCGGCGGCCACAGATACGCAGTATTTT.

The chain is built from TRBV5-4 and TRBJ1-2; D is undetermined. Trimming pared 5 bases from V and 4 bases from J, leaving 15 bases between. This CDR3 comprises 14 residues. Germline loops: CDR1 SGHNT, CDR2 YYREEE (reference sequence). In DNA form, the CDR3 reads TGTGCCAGCAGTCCTGGCGGGGATAGCTATGGCTACACCTTC. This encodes CASSPGGDSYGYTF.

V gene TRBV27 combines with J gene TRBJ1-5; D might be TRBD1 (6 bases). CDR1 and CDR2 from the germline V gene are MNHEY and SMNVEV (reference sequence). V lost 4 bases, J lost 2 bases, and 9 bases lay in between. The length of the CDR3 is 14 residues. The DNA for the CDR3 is TGTGCCAGCAGTTGGGGGGGCGGCAATCAGCCCCAGCATTTT. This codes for CASSWGGGNQPQHF.

Here the CDR3 DNA reads TGTGCCAGCAGCCAAGGCGAAGACTATGGCTACACCTTC. Protein sequence: CASSQGEDYGYTF. The chain links TRBV4-2 to TRBJ1-2; D is unclear. The germline V and J ends were trimmed by 1 base and 3 bases, with 6 bases remaining between them. The germline V gene encodes CDR1 LGHNA and CDR2 YNFKEQ. The CDR3 is 13 amino acids.

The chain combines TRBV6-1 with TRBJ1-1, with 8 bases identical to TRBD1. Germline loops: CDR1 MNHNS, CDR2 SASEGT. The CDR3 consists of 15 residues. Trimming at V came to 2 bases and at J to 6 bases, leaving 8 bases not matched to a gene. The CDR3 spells CASSELDRVLPEAFF. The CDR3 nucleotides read TGTGCCAGCAGTGAACTGGACAGGGTTTTACCTGAAGCTTTCTTT.

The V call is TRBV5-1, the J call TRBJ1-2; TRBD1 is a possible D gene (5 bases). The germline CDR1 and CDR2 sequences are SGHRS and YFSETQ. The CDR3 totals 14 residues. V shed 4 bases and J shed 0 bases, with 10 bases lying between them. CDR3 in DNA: TGCGCCAGCAGCAGGGACTCAGCTAACTATGGCTACACCTTC. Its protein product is CASSRDSANYGYTF.